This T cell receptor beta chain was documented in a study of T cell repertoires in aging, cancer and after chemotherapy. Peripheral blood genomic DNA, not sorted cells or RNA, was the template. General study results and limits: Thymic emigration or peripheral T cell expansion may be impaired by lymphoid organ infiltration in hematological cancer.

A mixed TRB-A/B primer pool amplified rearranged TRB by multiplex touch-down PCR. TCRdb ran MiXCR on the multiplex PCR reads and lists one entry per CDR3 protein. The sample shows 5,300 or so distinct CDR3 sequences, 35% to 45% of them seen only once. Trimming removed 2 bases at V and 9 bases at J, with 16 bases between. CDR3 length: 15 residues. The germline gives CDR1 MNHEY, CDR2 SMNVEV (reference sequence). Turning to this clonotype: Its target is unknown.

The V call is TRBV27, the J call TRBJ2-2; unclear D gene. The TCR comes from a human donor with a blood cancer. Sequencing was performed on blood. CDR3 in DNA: TGTGCCAGCAGTTTAGGGGATCGTCTGGACCGGGAGCTGTTTTTT. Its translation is CASSLGDRLDRELFF.